This T cell receptor beta chain originates from a study of T cells after yellow fever vaccination. The CDR3 totals 16 residues. V gave up 5 bases and J gave up 3 bases, with 19 bases separating them. Germline CDR1 is SGHVS and CDR2 is FNYEAQ. This clonotype has a handful of counts. Its antigen remains unknown. TCRdb used MiXCR to reprocess the 5' RACE reads, holding one entry per CDR3 protein. The sample shows approximately 160,000 distinct CDR3 sequences, around 9.7% of them seen only once. Study findings and constraints: The appearance of a small share of clonotypes in both CD4 and CD8 compartments was observed.

Sequenced here: CD8+ T cells sorted from PBMCs, sampled 45 days after the yellow fever booster vaccination. The rearrangement uses TRBV7-6 and TRBJ1-1; TRBD1 might be the D (5 bases). The receptor was isolated from a man aged 18-30 years who received the YFV17D yellow fever vaccine. CDR3 in DNA: TGTGCCAGCAGCCCAGAAGCCGGGACCGCATACACTGAAGCTTTCTTT. Its protein is CASSPEAGTAYTEAFF.